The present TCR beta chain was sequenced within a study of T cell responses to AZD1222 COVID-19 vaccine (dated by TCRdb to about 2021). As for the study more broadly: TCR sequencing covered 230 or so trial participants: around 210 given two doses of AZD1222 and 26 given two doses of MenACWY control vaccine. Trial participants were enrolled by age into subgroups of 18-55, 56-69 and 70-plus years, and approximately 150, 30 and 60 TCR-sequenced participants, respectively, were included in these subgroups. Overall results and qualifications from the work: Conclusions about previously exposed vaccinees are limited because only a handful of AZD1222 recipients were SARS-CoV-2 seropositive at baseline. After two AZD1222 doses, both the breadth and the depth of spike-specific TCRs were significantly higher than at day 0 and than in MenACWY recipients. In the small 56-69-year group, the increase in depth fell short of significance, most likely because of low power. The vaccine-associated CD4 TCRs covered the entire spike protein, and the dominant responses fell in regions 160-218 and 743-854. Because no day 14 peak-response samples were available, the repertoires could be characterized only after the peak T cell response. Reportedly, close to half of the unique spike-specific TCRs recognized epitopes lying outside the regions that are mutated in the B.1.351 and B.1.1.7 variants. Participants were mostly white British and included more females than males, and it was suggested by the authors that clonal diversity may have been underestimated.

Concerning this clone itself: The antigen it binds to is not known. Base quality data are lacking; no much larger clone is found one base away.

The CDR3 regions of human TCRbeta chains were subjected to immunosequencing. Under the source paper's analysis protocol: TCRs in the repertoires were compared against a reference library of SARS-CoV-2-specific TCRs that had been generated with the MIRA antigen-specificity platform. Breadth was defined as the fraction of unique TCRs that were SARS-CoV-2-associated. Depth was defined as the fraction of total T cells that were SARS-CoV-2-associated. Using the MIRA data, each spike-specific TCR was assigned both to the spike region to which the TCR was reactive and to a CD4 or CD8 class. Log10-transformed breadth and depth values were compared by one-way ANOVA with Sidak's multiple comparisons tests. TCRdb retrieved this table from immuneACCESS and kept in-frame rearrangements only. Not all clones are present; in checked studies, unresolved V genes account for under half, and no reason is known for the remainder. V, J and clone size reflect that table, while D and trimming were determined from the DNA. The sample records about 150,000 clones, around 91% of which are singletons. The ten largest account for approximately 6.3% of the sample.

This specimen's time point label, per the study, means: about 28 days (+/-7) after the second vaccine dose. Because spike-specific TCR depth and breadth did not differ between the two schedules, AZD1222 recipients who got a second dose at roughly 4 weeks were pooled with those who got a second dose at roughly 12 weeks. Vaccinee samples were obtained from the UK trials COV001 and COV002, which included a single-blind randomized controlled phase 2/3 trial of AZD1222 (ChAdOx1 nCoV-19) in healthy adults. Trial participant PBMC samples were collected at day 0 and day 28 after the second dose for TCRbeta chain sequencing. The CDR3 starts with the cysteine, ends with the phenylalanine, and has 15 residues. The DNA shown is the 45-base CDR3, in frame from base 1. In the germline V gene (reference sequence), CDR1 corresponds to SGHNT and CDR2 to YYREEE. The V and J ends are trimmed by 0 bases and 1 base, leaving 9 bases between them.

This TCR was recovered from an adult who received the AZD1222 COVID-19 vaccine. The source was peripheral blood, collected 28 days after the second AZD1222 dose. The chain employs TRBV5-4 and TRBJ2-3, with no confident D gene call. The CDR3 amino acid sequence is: CASSLDSRRTDTQYF. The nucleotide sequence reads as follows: TGTGCCAGCAGCTTGGATAGTAGGCGCACAGATACGCAGTATTTT.